The next 17 T cell receptor beta chains were all read from a single sample in a study of blood T cell repertoires in COVID-19. Method: immunoSEQ multiplex PCR; TCRdb's copy keeps in-frame clones and lacks some. This sample carries over 250,000 clones, 88% of them seen once, and the ten largest clones take 0.8% to 1%. Material for sequencing was PBMCs or T cells enriched from blood (not recorded which). The receptors shown here come from a woman under 40 who had recovered from COVID-19.

This clone was seen only a few times. The rearrangement uses TRBV28 and TRBJ2-7, with a tentative D call TRBD1 (5 bases). The germline V and J ends were trimmed by 2 bases and 1 base, with 15 bases remaining between them. The CDR3 sequence is 16 residues long. Germline CDR1 reads MDHEN; CDR2 reads SYDVKM. This chain's CDR3 is CASSLKTGIESYEQYF. Here the CDR3 DNA reads TGTGCCAGCAGTTTAAAAACAGGCATAGAATCCTACGAGCAGTACTTC.

The rearrangement joins TRBV4-1 to TRBJ2-1, with no clear D. Germline V CDR1 and CDR2: MGHRA, YSYEKL. The CDR3 is made up of 13 amino acids. V was pared by 1 base and J by 8 bases, with 9 bases between. In DNA form, the CDR3 reads TGCGCCAGCAGCCAAGCCCTAGGCGATGAGCAGTTCTTC. It yields the protein CASSQALGDEQFF.

The chain has TRBV5-1 and TRBJ2-1, with D perhaps matching TRBD2 (6 bases). CDR1 SGHRS and CDR2 YFSETQ come from the germline V gene. The CDR3 is 15 amino acids. The ends were cut back, 4 bases at V and 0 bases at J, with 11 bases in the middle. The chain's CDR3 is CASSPGESSYNEQFF. CDR3 nucleotides: TGCGCCAGCAGCCCGGGGGAGAGCTCCTACAATGAGCAGTTCTTC.

The genes are TRBV5-1 and TRBJ2-5; 7 nucleotides line up with TRBD2. The J segment lost 5 bases and the V segment lost 1 base, leaving 8 bases of the junction unmatched. The CDR3 covers 15 residues. CDR1 is SGHRS, CDR2 YFSETQ, per germline. CDR3 DNA: TGCGCCAGCAGCTTGACAGGCGGGAGCGGCGAGACCCAGTACTTC. Translating gives CASSLTGGSGETQYF.

The chain employs TRBV4-2 and TRBJ1-2; no reliable D call. The CDR3 length is 18 residues. Germline V CDR1 and CDR2: LGHNA, YNFKEQ. V was trimmed by 0 bases and J by 2 bases, leaving 19 bases between them. The CDR3 protein is CASSQDREKPYLNYGYTF. In DNA, the CDR3 is TGTGCCAGCAGCCAAGATAGGGAGAAACCGTACTTAAACTATGGCTACACCTTC.

The chain uses TRBV2 and TRBJ2-5, with TRBD1 matching 10 bases. There are 13 residues in the CDR3. With V trimmed by 8 bases and J by 5 bases, 5 bases remained unmatched. Germline V gives CDR1 SNHLY, CDR2 FYNNEI. CDR3 in amino acids: CASGDRGGETQYF. The CDR3 DNA reads TGTGCCAGCGGGGACAGGGGTGGTGAGACCCAGTACTTC.

This clone came up once. V gene TRBV5-5 combines with J gene TRBJ2-2; weak D call: TRBD2 (6 bases). Germline CDR1 SGHKS, CDR2 YYEKEE (reference sequence). The V end lost 3 bases, the J end lost 1 base, and 16 bases lay between the germline ends. This CDR3 region has 17 residues. The CDR3 nucleotides are TGTGCCAGCAGCTGGGAGTCCGGGACTGTGAACACCGGGGAGCTGTTTTTT. It codes for CASSWESGTVNTGELFF.

The gene calls are TRBV29-1 and TRBJ2-1, with TRBD2 matching 15 bases. Germline loops: CDR1 SQVTM, CDR2 ANQGSEA. The ends lost 1 base at V and 4 bases at J; junction bases unmatched: 2. The length of the CDR3 is 16 residues. The CDR3 bases are TGCAGCGTTGAAGGGGGGACTAGCGGGAGGTACAATGAGCAGTTCTTC. This translates into CSVEGGTSGRYNEQFF.

The chain joins TRBV5-1 to TRBJ2-2; no firm D call. V was clipped by 2 bases and J by 1 base, with 12 bases between them. The CDR3 sequence is 16 residues long. Germline V gene lookup returns CDR1 SGHRS and CDR2 YFSETQ. The CDR3 DNA is TGCGCCAGCAGCTTTAGTGGTAGTGGGAACACCGGGGAGCTGTTTTTT. Translating it yields CASSFSGSGNTGELFF.

The V call is TRBV27, the J call TRBJ1-2; 12 nucleotides agree with TRBD1. The CDR3 is 15 amino acids. The V and J ends lost 4 bases and 8 bases, in that order; junction bases with no gene match: 8. Looked up from germline, CDR1 is MNHEY and CDR2 is SMNVEV (reference sequence). CDR3: CASSSPGQGARGYTF. CDR3 DNA: TGTGCCAGCAGTTCTCCGGGACAGGGGGCGCGGGGCTACACCTTC.

The chain couples TRBV28 to TRBJ1-1, with 7 bases fitting TRBD1. V trimming: 5 bases; J trimming: 10 bases; junction bases outside the gene matches: 10. Germline assignment: CDR1 MDHEN and CDR2 SYDVKM. The CDR3 length is 13 residues. CDR3 region: CASSPGDSLGAFF. The CDR3 DNA sequence: TGTGCCAGCAGTCCGGGGGACAGCCTGGGAGCTTTCTTT.

V is TRBV30 and J is TRBJ1-6, with 7 bases fitting TRBD1. CDR1 and CDR2 (germline): GTSNPN, SVGIG (reference sequence). J gave up 7 bases and V 2 bases, and 8 bases lay outside the gene matches. The CDR3 consists of 15 residues. Here the CDR3 reads CAWSRGGAGNSPLHF. The CDR3 DNA sequence: TGTGCCTGGAGTCGAGGGGGCGCCGGGAATTCACCCCTCCACTTT.

This chain links TRBV18 with TRBJ2-3; maybe TRBD1 (6 bases). Germline CDR1 reads KGHSH; CDR2 reads LQKENI. The length of the CDR3 is 13 residues. V shed 5 bases and J shed 3 bases, with 9 bases lying between them. The CDR3 loop is CASSYDRTDTQYF. CDR3 sequence (DNA): TGTGCCAGCTCATATGACAGGACAGATACGCAGTATTTT.

The chain joins TRBV7-7 to TRBJ2-1, with D perhaps matching TRBD1 (6 bases). Deletions cut 5 bases from V and 9 bases from J, with 20 bases between. CDR3 length: 15 residues. CDR1 is SSHAT, CDR2 FNYEAQ, per germline (reference sequence). DNA for the CDR3: TGTGCCAGCAGCCCCCTTGGGGGCTCAATGGGTGAGCAGTTCTTC. Its protein product is CASSPLGGSMGEQFF.

The V and J genes are TRBV5-4 and TRBJ1-6; TRBD1 matches at 7 bases. This CDR3 has 15 amino acids. J lost 0 bases, V lost 10 bases, and 7 bases had no gene match. CDR1 SGHNT and CDR2 YYREEE come from the germline V gene (reference sequence). The CDR3 protein is CARSRDSSYNSPLHF. The DNA of the CDR3 is TGTGCCCGTTCCCGGGACAGCTCCTATAATTCACCCCTCCACTTT.

The J gene is TRBJ1-5, the V gene TRBV7-6; D remains ambiguous. V dropped 2 bases and J dropped 9 bases, with 11 bases sitting between them. The CDR3 extends over 13 amino acids. Germline V gene sequence: CDR1 SGHVS, CDR2 FNYEAQ. The CDR3 DNA is TGTGCCAGCAGCTTACTGGAGGGTGGGCCCCAGCATTTT. Translating it yields CASSLLEGGPQHF. The whole variable domain, filled in from reference TRBV7-6 and TRBJ1-5, reads GAGVSQSPRYKVTKRGQDVALRCDPISGHVSLYWYRQALGQGPEFLTYFNYEAQQDKSGLPNDRFSAERPEGSISTLTIQRTEQRDSAMYRCASSLLEGGPQHFGDGTRLSIL.

V and J are TRBV5-1 and TRBJ1-1; 9 bases match TRBD1. The CDR3 consists of 20 residues. Germline V gene sequence: CDR1 SGHRS, CDR2 YFSETQ. J was trimmed by 0 bases and V by 2 bases; bases with no gene match: 17. The CDR3 region is CASSLLSQPRDRAMNTEAFF. The DNA of the CDR3 is TGCGCCAGCAGCTTACTGTCGCAGCCCCGGGACAGGGCTATGAACACTGAAGCTTTCTTT.